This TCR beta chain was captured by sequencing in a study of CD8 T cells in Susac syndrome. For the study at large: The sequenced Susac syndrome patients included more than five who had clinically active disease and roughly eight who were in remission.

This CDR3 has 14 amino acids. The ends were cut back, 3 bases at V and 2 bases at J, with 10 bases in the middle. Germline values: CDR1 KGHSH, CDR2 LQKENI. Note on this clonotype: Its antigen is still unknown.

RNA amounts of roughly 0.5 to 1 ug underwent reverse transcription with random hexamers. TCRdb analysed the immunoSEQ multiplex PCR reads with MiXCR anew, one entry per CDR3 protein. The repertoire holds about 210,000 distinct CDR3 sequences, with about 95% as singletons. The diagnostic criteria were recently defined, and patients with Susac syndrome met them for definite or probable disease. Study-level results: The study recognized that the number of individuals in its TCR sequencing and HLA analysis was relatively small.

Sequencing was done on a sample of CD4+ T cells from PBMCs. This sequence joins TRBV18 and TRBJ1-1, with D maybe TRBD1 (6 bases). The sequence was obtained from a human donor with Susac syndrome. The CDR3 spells CASSPTGSNTEAFF. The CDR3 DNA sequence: TGTGCCAGCTCACCTACAGGGAGTAACACTGAAGCTTTCTTT. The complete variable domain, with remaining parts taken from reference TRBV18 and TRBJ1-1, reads NAGVMQNPRHLVRRRGQEARLRCSPMKGHSHVYWYRQLPEEGLKFMVYLQKENIIDESGMPKERFSAEFPKEGPSILRIQQVVRGDSAAYFCASSPTGSNTEAFFGQGTRLTVV.